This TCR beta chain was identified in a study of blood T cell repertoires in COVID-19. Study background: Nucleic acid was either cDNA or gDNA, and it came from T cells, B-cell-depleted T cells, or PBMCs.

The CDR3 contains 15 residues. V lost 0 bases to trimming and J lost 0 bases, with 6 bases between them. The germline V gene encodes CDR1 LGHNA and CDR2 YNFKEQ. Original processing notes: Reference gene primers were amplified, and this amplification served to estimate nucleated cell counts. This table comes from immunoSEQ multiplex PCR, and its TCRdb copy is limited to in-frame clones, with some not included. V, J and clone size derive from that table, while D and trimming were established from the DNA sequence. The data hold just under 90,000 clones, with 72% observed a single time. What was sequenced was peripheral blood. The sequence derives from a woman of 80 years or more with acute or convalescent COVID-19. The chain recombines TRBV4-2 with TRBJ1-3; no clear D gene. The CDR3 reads CASSQETVSGNTIYF. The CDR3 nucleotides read TGTGCCAGCAGCCAAGAAACAGTCTCTGGAAACACCATATATTTT.